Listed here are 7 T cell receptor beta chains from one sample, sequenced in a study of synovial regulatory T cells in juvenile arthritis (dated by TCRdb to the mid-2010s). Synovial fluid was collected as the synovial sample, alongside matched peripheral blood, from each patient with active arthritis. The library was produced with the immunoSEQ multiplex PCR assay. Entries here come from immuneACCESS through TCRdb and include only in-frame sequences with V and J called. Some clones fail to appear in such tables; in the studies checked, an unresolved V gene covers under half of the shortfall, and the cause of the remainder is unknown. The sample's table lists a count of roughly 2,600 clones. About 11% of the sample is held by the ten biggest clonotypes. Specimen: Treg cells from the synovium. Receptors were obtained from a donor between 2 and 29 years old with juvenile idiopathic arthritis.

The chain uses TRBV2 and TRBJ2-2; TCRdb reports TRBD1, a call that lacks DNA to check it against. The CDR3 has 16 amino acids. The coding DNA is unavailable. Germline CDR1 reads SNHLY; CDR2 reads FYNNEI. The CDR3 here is CASSLSRGVGPGELFF.

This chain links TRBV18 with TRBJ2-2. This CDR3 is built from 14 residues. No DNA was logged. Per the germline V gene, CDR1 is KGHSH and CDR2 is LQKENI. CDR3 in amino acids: CASSPERNTGELFF. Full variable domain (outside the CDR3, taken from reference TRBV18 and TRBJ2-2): NAGVMQNPRHLVRRRGQEARLRCSPMKGHSHVYWYRQLPEEGLKFMVYLQKENIIDESGMPKERFSAEFPKEGPSILRIQQVVRGDSAAYFCASSPERNTGELFFGEGSRLTVL.

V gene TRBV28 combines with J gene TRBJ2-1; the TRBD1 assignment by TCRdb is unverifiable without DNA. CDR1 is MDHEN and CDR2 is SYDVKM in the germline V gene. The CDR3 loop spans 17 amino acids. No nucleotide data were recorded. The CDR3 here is CASSSPDRGLVNNEQFF.

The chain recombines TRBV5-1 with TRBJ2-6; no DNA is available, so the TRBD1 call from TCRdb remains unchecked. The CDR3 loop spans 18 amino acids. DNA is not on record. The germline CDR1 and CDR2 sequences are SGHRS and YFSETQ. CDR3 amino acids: CASSFAPQTGKLANVLTF.

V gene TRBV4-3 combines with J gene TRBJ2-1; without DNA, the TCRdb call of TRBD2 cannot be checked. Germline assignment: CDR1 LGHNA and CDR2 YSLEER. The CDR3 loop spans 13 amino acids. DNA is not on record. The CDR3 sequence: CASSLIAGGEQFF.

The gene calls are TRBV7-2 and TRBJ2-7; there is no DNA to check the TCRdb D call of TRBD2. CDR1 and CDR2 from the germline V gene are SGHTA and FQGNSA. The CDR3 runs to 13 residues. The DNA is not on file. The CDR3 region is CASSPSRSYEQYF.

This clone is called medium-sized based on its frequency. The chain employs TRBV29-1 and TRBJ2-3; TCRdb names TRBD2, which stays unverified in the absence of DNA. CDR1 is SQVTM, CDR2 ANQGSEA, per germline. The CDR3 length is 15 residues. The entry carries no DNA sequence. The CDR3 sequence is CSVEESLAMTDTQYF.